A single sample gave rise to the 31 T cell receptor beta chains below, sequenced in a study of blood T cell repertoires in COVID-19. Profiled with immunoSEQ multiplex PCR; TCRdb holds only in-frame clones, not every one. The sample has around 100,000 clones, 84% seen once. Sequencing input: peripheral blood. The source of these receptors is a human donor in a cohort sampled during active or convalescent COVID-19.

The CDR3 nucleotides are TGTGCCAGCAGCAAAAGGGGAAGCACAGATACGCAGTATTTT. It encodes CASSKRGSTDTQYF. The V gene is TRBV9, the J gene TRBJ2-3, with D possibly matching TRBD1 (5 bases). Trimming cost V 4 bases and J 0 bases, with 9 bases left between them. Germline CDR1 SGDLS, CDR2 YYNGEE. The length of the CDR3 is 14 residues.

The chain couples TRBV9 to TRBJ2-3; possibly TRBD1 for D (5 bases). V was trimmed by 0 bases and J by 0 bases, leaving 5 bases between them. Germline CDR1 SGDLS, CDR2 YYNGEE. The CDR3 extends over 14 amino acids. CDR3 in DNA: TGTGCCAGCAGCGTAGGGACAAGCACAGATACGCAGTATTTT. This encodes CASSVGTSTDTQYF.

This chain uses TRBV12-3 or TRBV12-4 with TRBJ2-1; possibly TRBD1 for D (6 bases). The CDR3 has 13 amino acids. The V end lost 8 bases, the J end lost 2 bases, and 10 bases lay between the germline ends. CDR3 DNA sequence: TGTGCCAGCCACAGGGCTCCCTACAATGAGCAGTTCTTC. This encodes CASHRAPYNEQFF.

The chain uses TRBV7-9 and TRBJ2-6; maybe TRBD2 (5 bases). The CDR3 is 15 amino acids. Trimming stripped 5 bases from V and 1 base from J, with 9 bases between. In germline, CDR1 is SEHNR, CDR2 FQNEAQ (reference sequence). CDR3 region: CASSRGLSGANVLTF. DNA of the CDR3: TGTGCCAGCAGCCGCGGGTTGTCTGGGGCCAACGTCCTGACTTTC.

This clone was counted many times. V is TRBV4-3 and J is TRBJ2-2, with D maybe TRBD2 (5 bases). V lost 1 base and J lost 3, with 12 bases in between. Germline V lookup: CDR1 LGHNA, CDR2 YSLEER. The CDR3 has 16 residues. CDR3 region: CASSQVTLSDTGELFF. The CDR3 nucleotides are TGCGCCAGCAGCCAAGTTACGCTTAGCGACACCGGGGAGCTGTTTTTT.

CDR3 loop: CATSDGGLRNSPLHF. The CDR3 DNA is TGTGCCACCAGTGATGGGGGACTCCGGAATTCACCCCTCCACTTT. The J gene is TRBJ1-6, the V gene TRBV24-1; tentative D call: TRBD1 (5 bases). V gave up 3 bases and J gave up 7 bases, with 12 bases separating them. The length of the CDR3 is 15 residues. Germline loops: CDR1 KGHDR, CDR2 SFDVKD.

The chain joins TRBV11-2 to TRBJ1-4, with D hard to call. The germline V and J ends were trimmed by 2 bases and 4 bases, with 11 bases remaining between them. CDR1 and CDR2 (germline): SGHAT, FQNNGV. The CDR3 length is 15 residues. CDR3 loop: CASSLRRVDNEKLFF. The CDR3 DNA follows: TGTGCCAGCAGCTTACGTCGGGTGGATAATGAAAAACTGTTTTTT.

This chain joins TRBV19 and TRBJ1-5; 8 nucleotides line up with TRBD1. CDR3 size: 12 residues. The germline gives CDR1 LNHDA, CDR2 SQIVND (reference sequence). The V gene end was trimmed by 8 bases and the J gene end by 6 bases; junction bases not matched to a gene: 3. This chain's CDR3 is CASAGGVQPQHF. The CDR3 region has the DNA TGTGCCAGTGCAGGGGGCGTTCAGCCCCAGCATTTT.

V usage is TRBV12-5 and J usage is TRBJ1-2; 7 bases align to TRBD1. The CDR3 is 13 amino acids. The germline V gene encodes CDR1 LGHNT and CDR2 FRNRAP. Trimming removed 6 bases from V and 8 bases from J; junction bases left unmatched: 9. CDR3 loop: CASGSYRGEGYTF. CDR3 DNA: TGTGCTAGTGGCTCCTACAGGGGCGAAGGCTACACCTTC.

This chain links TRBV5-5 with TRBJ1-1; D not certain. This CDR3 has 14 amino acids. The germline V gene encodes CDR1 SGHKS and CDR2 YYEKEE (reference sequence). V lost 4 bases and J lost 0, with 10 bases in between. CDR3 loop: CASSPVRVNTEAFF. CDR3 nucleotides: TGTGCCAGCAGCCCAGTTCGGGTGAACACTGAAGCTTTCTTT. The complete variable domain, with remaining parts taken from reference TRBV5-5 and TRBJ1-1, reads DAGVTQSPTHLIKTRGQQVTLRCSPISGHKSVSWYQQVLGQGPQFIFQYYEKEERGRGNFPDRFSARQFPNYSSELNVNALLLGDSALYLCASSPVRVNTEAFFGQGTRLTVV.

The chain joins TRBV3-1 (or the pseudogene TRBV3-2) to TRBJ1-6; 8 positions match TRBD1. Trimming cost V 1 base and J 9 bases; bases outside gene matches: 8. Looked up from germline, CDR1 is LGHDT and CDR2 is YNNKEL (reference sequence). The CDR3 loop spans 16 amino acids. The CDR3 is CASSQGSRQGTSPLHF. The CDR3 DNA reads as TGTGCCAGCAGCCAAGGGTCCCGACAGGGGACTTCACCCCTCCACTTT.

The rearrangement uses TRBV29-1 and TRBJ2-5, with D maybe TRBD1 (5 bases). V lost 1 base and J lost 0, with 9 bases in between. The CDR3 contains 14 residues. The germline V gene has CDR1 SQVTM and CDR2 ANQGSEA. In DNA, the CDR3 is TGCAGCGTTGAAGGGGGCCCCTACCAAGAGACCCAGTACTTC. Its translation: CSVEGGPYQETQYF.

This clone has only a few counts. The V call is TRBV29-1, the J call TRBJ1-1, with 7 positions matching TRBD1. Trimming at V came to 6 bases and at J to 2 bases, leaving 9 bases not matched to a gene. The CDR3 loop spans 14 amino acids. Germline V lookup: CDR1 SQVTM, CDR2 ANQGSEA. The chain's CDR3 is CSVRQGGGNTEAFF. The CDR3 DNA is TGCAGCGTGCGACAGGGTGGGGGTAACACTGAAGCTTTCTTT.

DNA for the CDR3: TGTGCCAGCAGTTCGGGGGTATCGGGGGCCAACGTCCTGACTTTC. Its translation: CASSSGVSGANVLTF. This chain connects TRBV6-2 or TRBV6-3 to TRBJ2-6; perhaps TRBD2 as D (6 bases). This CDR3 spans 15 amino acids. V was trimmed by 4 bases and J by 4 bases, leaving 11 bases between them. Germline V gene data show CDR1 as MNHEY and CDR2 as SVGEGT.

This chain links TRBV9 with TRBJ2-7, with D possibly matching TRBD2 (5 bases). The CDR3 consists of 15 residues. Germline loops: CDR1 SGDLS, CDR2 YYNGEE. V lost 0 bases and J lost 3, with 13 bases in between. CDR3 loop: CASSVGLQEGYEQYF. Here the CDR3 DNA reads TGTGCCAGCAGCGTAGGACTCCAAGAGGGCTACGAGCAGTACTTC.

The chain is built from TRBV11-2 and TRBJ1-1; D is unclear. This CDR3 is 16 amino acids long. V was trimmed by 0 bases and J by 2 bases, leaving 13 bases between them. CDR1 is SGHAT, CDR2 FQNNGV, per germline. CDR3 sequence: CASSLDIGGLNTEAFF. The CDR3 DNA reads as TGTGCCAGCAGCTTAGATATCGGTGGGCTCAACACTGAAGCTTTCTTT.

This clone turned up a few times. The rearrangement uses TRBV9 and TRBJ2-3; the match to TRBD2 covers 9 bases. This CDR3 has 17 amino acids. V shed 1 base and J 2 bases; nucleotides not matched to a gene: 8. Germline V CDR1 and CDR2: SGDLS, YYNGEE. The CDR3: CASSVLSSGANTDTQYF. DNA of the CDR3: TGTGCCAGCAGCGTATTATCTAGCGGGGCGAACACAGATACGCAGTATTTT.

This chain joins TRBV7-9 and TRBJ1-5; no definite D call. This CDR3 region has 13 residues. The germline CDR1 and CDR2 sequences are SEHNR and FQNEAQ (reference sequence). V was clipped by 3 bases and J by 2 bases, with 5 bases between them. The chain's CDR3 is CASSFSGNQPQHF. CDR3 bases: TGTGCCAGCAGCTTTTCTGGCAATCAGCCCCAGCATTTT. Full variable domain (outside the CDR3, taken from reference TRBV7-9 and TRBJ1-5): DTGVSQNPRHKITKRGQNVTFRCDPISEHNRLYWYRQTLGQGPEFLTYFQNEAQLEKSRLLSDRFSAERPKGSFSTLEIQRTEQGDSAMYLCASSFSGNQPQHFGDGTRLSIL.

The chain uses TRBV3-1 (or the pseudogene TRBV3-2) and TRBJ2-3, with 8 positions matching TRBD2. V shed 1 base and J 5 bases; nucleotides not matched to a gene: 5. The CDR3 is 15 residues long. CDR1 is LGHDT, CDR2 YNNKEL, per germline (reference sequence). The CDR3 DNA follows: TGTGCCAGCAGCCAAGTGGAGCGGGGGCGAGATACGCAGTATTTT. Protein product: CASSQVERGRDTQYF.

In its sample, this clone was seen once. The chain couples TRBV7-3 to TRBJ2-3; possible D gene TRBD1, 6 bases. Trimming left V 5 bases short and J 0 bases short, with 21 bases between. Looked up from germline, CDR1 is SGHTA and CDR2 is FQGTGA. CDR3 size: 18 residues. CDR3 sequence (DNA): TGTGCCAGCAGCCCAAATGACAGGAGGACATCTAGCACAGATACGCAGTATTTT. It codes for CASSPNDRRTSSTDTQYF.

The V call is TRBV6-5, the J call TRBJ1-5, with TRBD1 matching over 7 bases. The CDR3 consists of 13 residues. V lost 5 bases and J lost 5; bases outside the gene matches: 3. Germline lookup yields CDR1 MNHEY and CDR2 SVGAGI. CDR3 residues: CASSRDRDQPQHF. In nucleotides, the CDR3 is TGTGCCAGCAGTCGAGACAGGGATCAGCCCCAGCATTTT.

The rearrangement links TRBV6-6 to TRBJ2-1, with D maybe TRBD1 (5 bases). The CDR3 has 13 amino acids. Germline assignment: CDR1 MNHNY and CDR2 SVGAGI (reference sequence). With 10 bases removed from V and 7 bases from J, the gap between germline ends came to 17 bases. In DNA form, the CDR3 reads TGTGCCACCTCTTTTCAAGGGGCGAATGAGCAGTTCTTC. Amino acid sequence: CATSFQGANEQFF.

This clone was recorded once. The gene calls are TRBV5-1 and TRBJ2-3, with TRBD2 identical over 16 bases. In germline, CDR1 is SGHRS, CDR2 YFSETQ. This CDR3 has 17 amino acids. J lost 6 bases, V lost 4 bases, and 8 bases had no gene match. The CDR3 here is CASSKGTSGGAADTQYF. The DNA for the CDR3 is TGCGCCAGCAGCAAGGGGACTAGCGGGGGGGCCGCGGATACGCAGTATTTT.

V usage is TRBV6-5 and J usage is TRBJ1-6; 7 bases map to TRBD1. J was trimmed by 8 bases and V by 8 bases; bases with no gene match: 12. The V gene's germline CDR1 is MNHEY and CDR2 SVGAGI. This CDR3 spans 15 amino acids. For the CDR3, the DNA is TGTGCCAGCCGGGACAGAGACCGGGGATATTCACCCCTCCACTTT. It encodes CASRDRDRGYSPLHF.

This chain uses TRBV6-1 with TRBJ1-5, with TRBD1 matching 7 bases. CDR3 length: 16 amino acids. Germline V CDR1 and CDR2: MNHNS, SASEGT. V lost 3 bases, J lost 4 bases, and 9 bases stayed unmatched. The CDR3: CASSDFSRGDNQPQHF. For the CDR3, the DNA is TGTGCCAGCAGTGACTTTTCCAGGGGGGATAATCAGCCCCAGCATTTT.

The chain joins TRBV7-9 to TRBJ1-1, with D unclear. CDR1 and CDR2 from the germline V gene are SEHNR and FQNEAQ (reference sequence). The CDR3 length is 15 residues. V was trimmed by 6 bases and J by 1 base, leaving 15 bases between them. CDR3 sequence reads: CASRDRTSQNTEAFF. The CDR3 DNA is TGTGCCAGCAGAGATAGGACTTCTCAGAACACTGAAGCTTTCTTT.

The CDR3: CASSLEGGQETQYF. The DNA for the CDR3 is TGCGCCAGCAGCTTGGAAGGGGGTCAAGAGACCCAGTACTTC. This chain connects TRBV5-1 to TRBJ2-5; D perhaps matches TRBD1 (6 bases). The germline CDR1 and CDR2 sequences are SGHRS and YFSETQ. The ends were cut back, 0 bases at V and 2 bases at J, with 8 bases in the middle. This CDR3 comprises 14 residues.

The table lists this clone with a few counts. CDR3 amino acids: CASSPSVGSSYEQYF. The CDR3 bases are TGCGCCAGCAGCCCTTCTGTTGGGAGCTCCTACGAGCAGTACTTC. V gene TRBV4-3 combines with J gene TRBJ2-7; D is perhaps TRBD2 (5 bases). V dropped 4 bases and J dropped 0 bases, with 13 bases sitting between them. The CDR3 is made up of 15 amino acids. Germline V CDR1 and CDR2: LGHNA, YSLEER.

J is TRBJ1-3 and V is TRBV6-5; D remains unclear. Germline CDR1 and CDR2: MNHEY and SVGAGI. This CDR3 is built from 16 residues. Trimming cost V 0 bases and J 4 bases, with 13 bases left between them. This CDR3 reads CASSYSWQVAGNTIYF. The CDR3 region has the DNA TGTGCCAGCAGTTACTCGTGGCAGGTAGCGGGAAACACCATATATTTT.

The J gene is TRBJ1-5, the V gene TRBV18; TRBD1 is a possible D gene (6 bases). The V and J ends lost 5 bases and 2 bases respectively, with 16 bases between them. This CDR3 spans 16 amino acids. Germline CDR1 reads KGHSH; CDR2 reads LQKENI. CDR3 in amino acids: CASSSSGGAGNQPQHF. CDR3 nucleotides: TGTGCCAGCTCATCAAGTGGGGGCGCGGGCAATCAGCCCCAGCATTTT.

This chain uses TRBV11-3 with TRBJ1-6; D possibly corresponds to TRBD1 (6 bases). Trimming took off 4 bases at V and 7 bases at J, with 14 bases between the two ends. This CDR3 comprises 15 residues. Germline CDR1 SGHNT, CDR2 YENEEA. CDR3 sequence reads: CASSSRGGTNSPLHF. CDR3 sequence (DNA): TGTGCCAGCAGCTCGAGGGGGGGGACGAATTCACCCCTCCACTTT.